This TCR beta chain was identified in a study of cytomegalovirus exposure and HLA in healthy donors. Whole-study results and caveats: The classifier, whose performance was assessed in both the original and validation cohorts, reportedly diagnosed cytomegalovirus status with high specificity and sensitivity. In a later analysis, several top co-occurrence clusters appeared linked to parvovirus B19, influenza, CMV and Epstein-Barr virus. What was likely a sequencing artifact was a cluster of highly shared sequence variants.

The primer mix had 60 Vbeta and 13 Jbeta primers. Generated by immunoSEQ multiplex PCR, the TCRdb table keeps only in-frame clones and is missing some. The sample has some 130,000 clones, more than 70% seen once. Note on this clone: What it recognizes is unknown.

Germline values: CDR1 MNHNS, CDR2 SASEGT. V was pared by 4 bases and J by 0 bases, with 8 bases of the junction left unmatched. This CDR3 region has 16 residues. Sequencing was done on a sample of PBMCs. The J gene is TRBJ2-7, the V gene TRBV6-1; TRBD1 matches 8 bases. This clonotype was sampled from a human donor in good health. As DNA, the CDR3 is TGTGCCAGCAGTGGAGCGTGGACAGGGCTCTCCTACGAGCAGTACTTC. Protein sequence: CASSGAWTGLSYEQYF.